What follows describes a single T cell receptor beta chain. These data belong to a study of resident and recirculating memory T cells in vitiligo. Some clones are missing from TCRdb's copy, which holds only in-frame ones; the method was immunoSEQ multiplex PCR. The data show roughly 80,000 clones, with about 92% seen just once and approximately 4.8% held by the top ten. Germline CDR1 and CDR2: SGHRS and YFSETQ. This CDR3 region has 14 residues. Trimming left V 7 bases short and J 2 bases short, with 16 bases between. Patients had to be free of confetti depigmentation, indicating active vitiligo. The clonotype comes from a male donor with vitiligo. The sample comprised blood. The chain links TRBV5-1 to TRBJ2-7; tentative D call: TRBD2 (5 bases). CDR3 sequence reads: CASSGVPGPYEQYF. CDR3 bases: TGCGCCAGCTCCGGGGTACCCGGGCCCTACGAGCAGTACTTC.